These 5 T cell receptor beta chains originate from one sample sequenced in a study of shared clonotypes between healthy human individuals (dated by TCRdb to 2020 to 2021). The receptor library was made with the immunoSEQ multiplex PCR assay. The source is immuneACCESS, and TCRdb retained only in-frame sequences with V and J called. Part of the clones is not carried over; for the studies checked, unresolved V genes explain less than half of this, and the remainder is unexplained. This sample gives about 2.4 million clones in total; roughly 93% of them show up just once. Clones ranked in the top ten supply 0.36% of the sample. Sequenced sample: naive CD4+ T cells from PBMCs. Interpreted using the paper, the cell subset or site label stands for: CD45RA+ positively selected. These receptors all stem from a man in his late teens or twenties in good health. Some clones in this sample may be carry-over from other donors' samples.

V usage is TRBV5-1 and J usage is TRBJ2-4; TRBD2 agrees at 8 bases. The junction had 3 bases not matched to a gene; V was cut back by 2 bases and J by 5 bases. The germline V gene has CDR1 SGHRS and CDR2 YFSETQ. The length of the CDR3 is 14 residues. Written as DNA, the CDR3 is TGCGCCAGCAGCTTAGCGGGAGCTGAAAACATTCAGTACTTC. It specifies CASSLAGAENIQYF.

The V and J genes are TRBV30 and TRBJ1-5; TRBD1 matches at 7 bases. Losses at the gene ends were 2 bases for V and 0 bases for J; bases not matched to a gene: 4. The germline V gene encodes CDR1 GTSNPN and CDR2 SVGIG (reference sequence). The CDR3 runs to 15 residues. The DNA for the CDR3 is TGTGCCTGGAGTCGCACAGGGGTTAGCAATCAGCCCCAGCATTTT. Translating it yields CAWSRTGVSNQPQHF.

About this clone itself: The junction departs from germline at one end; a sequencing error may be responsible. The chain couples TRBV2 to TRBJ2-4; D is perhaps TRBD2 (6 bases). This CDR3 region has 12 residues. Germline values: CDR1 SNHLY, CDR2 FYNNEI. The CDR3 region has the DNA TGTGCCAGCAGCGAAGGTTTGTCGGGAGAGTACTTC. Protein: CASSEGLSGEYF.

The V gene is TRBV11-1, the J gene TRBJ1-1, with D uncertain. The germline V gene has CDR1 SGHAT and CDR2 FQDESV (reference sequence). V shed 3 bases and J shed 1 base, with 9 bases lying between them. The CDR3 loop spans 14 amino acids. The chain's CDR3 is CASSFRRTNTEAFF. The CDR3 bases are TGTGCCAGCAGCTTTCGGCGGACGAACACTGAAGCTTTCTTT.

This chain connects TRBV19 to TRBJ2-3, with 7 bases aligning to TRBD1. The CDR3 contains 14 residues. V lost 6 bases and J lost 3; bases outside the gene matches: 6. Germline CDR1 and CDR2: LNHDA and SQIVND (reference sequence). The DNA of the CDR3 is TGTGCCAGTAGGCAACAGGGGAGTACAGATACGCAGTATTTT. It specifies CASRQQGSTDTQYF.